One and the same sample provided the 21 T cell receptor beta chains below, sequenced in a study of cytomegalovirus exposure and HLA in healthy donors. The PCR had 60 Vbeta and 13 Jbeta primers. The protocol was immunoSEQ multiplex PCR, while the TCRdb copy is restricted to in-frame clones and leaves out a portion. The data show 85,000 to 130,000 clones, just over 70% seen once. Sequenced: PBMCs. Every receptor here comes from a boy younger than 18 in good health and CMV-seronegative.

The chain combines TRBV7-9 with TRBJ2-1; 7 bases align to TRBD1. Trimming at V came to 0 bases and at J to 7 bases, leaving 6 bases not matched to a gene. The CDR3 extends over 15 amino acids. From germline, CDR1 is SEHNR and CDR2 FQNEAQ (reference sequence). CDR3 sequence reads: CASSLAGGLLNEQFF. The CDR3 nucleotides are TGTGCCAGCAGCTTAGCAGGGGGCCTGTTGAATGAGCAGTTCTTC.

The chain links TRBV25-1 to TRBJ2-5; possibly TRBD1 for D (5 bases). From germline, CDR1 is MGHDK and CDR2 SYGVNS. CDR3 length equals 13 residues. Trimming took off 1 base at V and 6 bases at J, with 9 bases between the two ends. Here the CDR3 reads CASSESRAKTQYF. The CDR3 coding sequence is TGTGCCAGCAGTGAATCCAGGGCGAAGACCCAGTACTTC.

The chain is built from TRBV7-9 and TRBJ2-5; 7 bases agree with TRBD1. After removal of 0 bases from V and 5 bases from J, the junction contained 6 bases not matched to a gene. This CDR3 comprises 15 residues. Germline V gene data show CDR1 as SEHNR and CDR2 as FQNEAQ (reference sequence). The CDR3 coding sequence is TGTGCCAGCAGCTTAGCAGACAGGGTAGCGGAGACCCAGTACTTC. Protein: CASSLADRVAETQYF.

The chain couples TRBV21-1 to TRBJ2-1; no check of the table's D call, TRBD1, against the DNA was made. TRBV21-1 constitutes a pseudogene. CDR3 size: 14 residues. CDR3 in amino acids: CASSHRQADNEQFF. Here the CDR3 DNA reads TGTGCCAGCAGCCACCGACAGGCTGACAATGAGCAGTTCTTC.

This clone was observed a few times. This chain connects TRBV4-1 to TRBJ2-3; TRBD1 aligns across 7 bases. V lost 4 bases to trimming and J lost 1 base; unmatched junction nucleotides: 8. Germline values: CDR1 MGHRA, CDR2 YSYEKL. This CDR3 spans 16 amino acids. The CDR3: CASSPRQGVGTDTQYF. Here the CDR3 DNA reads TGCGCCAGCAGCCCCCGCCAGGGGGTGGGCACAGATACGCAGTATTTT.

The rearrangement uses TRBV4-3 and TRBJ1-1; tentatively, D is TRBD1 (5 bases). Germline values: CDR1 LGHNA, CDR2 YSLEER. Trimming shortened V by 1 base and J by 0 bases, and 24 bases separated the two germline ends. The length of the CDR3 is 20 residues. The CDR3 region is CASSQGIQSEVDKMNTEAFF. DNA of the CDR3: TGCGCCAGCAGCCAAGGGATACAGAGCGAAGTGGACAAGATGAACACTGAAGCTTTCTTT.

The chain carries TRBV6-5 and TRBJ1-1, with D possibly being TRBD1 (6 bases). The CDR3 runs 13 residues. V was pared by 4 bases and J by 6 bases, with 12 bases between. From germline, CDR1 is MNHEY and CDR2 SVGAGI. The CDR3 DNA reads as TGTGCCAGCAGTTCCGCGGGGGCGGCTGAAGCTTTCTTT. Residues: CASSSAGAAEAFF.

The chain uses TRBV6-5 and TRBJ1-1; no reliable D call. The V end lost 6 bases, the J end lost 4 bases, and 12 bases lay between the germline ends. The CDR3 is 13 residues long. Germline CDR1 reads MNHEY; CDR2 reads SVGAGI. CDR3 sequence (DNA): TGTGCCAGCAGCCGAAGTCAGTCCACTGAAGCTTTCTTT. This encodes CASSRSQSTEAFF.

J is TRBJ2-5 and V is TRBV5-1, with D possibly being TRBD1 (6 bases). Germline assignment: CDR1 SGHRS and CDR2 YFSETQ. Trimming took 4 bases from V and 5 from J, leaving 12 bases between them. The CDR3 consists of 13 residues. The CDR3 DNA reads as TGCGCCAGCAGCCCTCCGAGGGGGGAGACCCAGTACTTC. It yields the protein CASSPPRGETQYF. Full variable domain (missing parts from reference TRBV5-1 and TRBJ2-5): KAGVTQTPRYLIKTRGQQVTLSCSPISGHRSVSWYQQTPGQGLQFLFEYFSETQRNKGNFPGRFSGRQFSNSRSEMNVSTLELGDSALYLCASSPPRGETQYFGPGTRLLVL.

V and J are TRBV6-4 and TRBJ2-3; TRBD2 matches 7 bases. Trimming cost V 4 bases and J 4 bases; bases outside gene matches: 8. The germline gives CDR1 MRHNA, CDR2 SNTAGT. CDR3 size: 15 residues. CDR3 region: CASSVGGALADTQYF. CDR3 DNA sequence: TGTGCCAGCAGTGTGGGAGGGGCGCTGGCAGATACGCAGTATTTT.

This clone came up a few times. The V call is TRBV25-1, the J call TRBJ1-4, with 10 bases identical to TRBD1. This CDR3 has 17 amino acids. With 1 base clipped from V and 6 bases from J, the junction kept 8 bases outside the gene matches. The V gene's germline CDR1 is MGHDK and CDR2 SYGVNS. CDR3 nucleotides: TGTGCCAGCAGTGAATCGTTAAGGGGACAGGGGCATGAAAAACTGTTTTTT. Translating it yields CASSESLRGQGHEKLFF. Based on the CDR3 plus reference TRBV25-1 and TRBJ1-4, the full variable domain is EADIYQTPRYLVIGTGKKITLECSQTMGHDKMYWYQQDPGMELHLIHYSYGVNSTEKGDLSSESTVSRIRTEHFPLTLESARPSHTSQYLCASSESLRGQGHEKLFFGSGTQLSVL.

The chain couples TRBV4-1 to TRBJ1-2; no firm D call. The CDR3 is 13 residues long. Germline loops: CDR1 MGHRA, CDR2 YSYEKL. The V and J ends lost 0 bases and 5 bases respectively, with 7 bases between them. The DNA for the CDR3 is TGCGCCAGCAGCCAAGATGGAGGGTATGGCTACACCTTC. This encodes CASSQDGGYGYTF.

V is TRBV19 and J is TRBJ1-3; D not resolved. CDR3 length: 13 amino acids. V was cut by 8 bases and J by 0 bases, with 8 bases left in between. Germline CDR1 LNHDA, CDR2 SQIVND (reference sequence). The DNA of the CDR3 is TGTGCCAGTCGGTGGGCCTCTGGAAACACCATATATTTT. It yields the protein CASRWASGNTIYF.

This chain joins TRBV2 and TRBJ1-5; no clear D. Germline loops: CDR1 SNHLY, CDR2 FYNNEI. The CDR3 totals 13 residues. V lost 6 bases and J lost 1, with 7 bases in between. The CDR3 spells CASSAESNQPQHF. DNA for the CDR3: TGTGCCAGCAGCGCAGAAAGCAATCAGCCCCAGCATTTT.

The chain carries TRBV30 and TRBJ1-4, with D hard to call. The V and J ends lost 0 bases and 7 bases respectively, with 12 bases between them. CDR3 length: 14 residues. The V gene's germline CDR1 is GTSNPN and CDR2 SVGIG (reference sequence). The DNA for the CDR3 is TGTGCCTGGAGTGTAAGCTTCGGAGTTGAAAAACTGTTTTTT. Protein sequence: CAWSVSFGVEKLFF.

The CDR3 DNA reads TGTGCCAGCAGTGTCAGGGAAGAGACCCAGTACTTC. Its translation: CASSVREETQYF. V and J are TRBV2 and TRBJ2-5; D may be TRBD1 (5 bases). V lost 4 bases to trimming and J lost 3 bases, with 6 bases between them. Germline V gene data show CDR1 as SNHLY and CDR2 as FYNNEI. The CDR3 length is 12 residues.

V and J are TRBV11-2 and TRBJ1-2; D gene uncertain. The CDR3 extends over 16 amino acids. CDR1 and CDR2 (germline): SGHAT, FQNNGV. V lost 5 bases and J 6 bases, leaving 22 bases between the germline ends. CDR3 sequence (DNA): TGTGCCAGCAGCAGTCTCCTGGACTCCCGCCGGAATGGCTACACCTTC. Its translation is CASSSLLDSRRNGYTF.

The chain combines TRBV5-4 with TRBJ1-2; 9 positions agree with TRBD1. J gave up 6 bases and V 0 bases, and 9 bases lay outside the gene matches. CDR1 and CDR2 from the germline V gene are SGHNT and YYREEE (reference sequence). CDR3 size: 16 residues. CDR3 nucleotide sequence: TGTGCCAGCAGCTTGGCCGGGACAGGGTGGGCAAATGGCTACACCTTC. Translating it yields CASSLAGTGWANGYTF.

This chain joins TRBV5-4 and TRBJ2-2, with 8 positions matching TRBD2. This CDR3 region has 16 residues. Germline CDR1 SGHNT, CDR2 YYREEE (reference sequence). The trim removed 5 bases at V and 7 bases at J, leaving 13 bases unmatched. CDR3 DNA: TGTGCCAGCAGTTACAGAGCGGGAGCCGTGAGCGGGGAGCTGTTTTTT. Translation: CASSYRAGAVSGELFF.

The V call is TRBV19, the J call TRBJ2-6; tentatively, D is TRBD2 (5 bases). V was cut by 10 bases and J by 2 bases, with 12 bases left in between. The germline CDR1 and CDR2 sequences are LNHDA and SQIVND (reference sequence). The CDR3 extends over 14 amino acids. The CDR3 region has the DNA TGTGCCACTGCGGGTCTTACTGGGGCCAACGTCCTGACTTTC. Translated: CATAGLTGANVLTF. Looking up the rest from reference TRBV19 and TRBJ2-6 gives the full variable domain: DGGITQSPKYLFRKEGQNVTLSCEQNLNHDAMYWYRQDPGQGLRLIYYSQIVNDFQKGDIAEGYSVSREKKESFPLTVTSAQKNPTAFYLCATAGLTGANVLTFGAGSRLTVL.

About this clone itself: The junction departs from the called germline gene at one end, perhaps through a read error. Other DNA sequences of this sample code for an identical CDR3. The gene calls are TRBV6-5 and TRBJ2-2; unclear D gene. The CDR3 loop spans 16 amino acids. The germline V gene has CDR1 MNHEY and CDR2 SVGAGI. In DNA form, the CDR3 reads TGCGCCAGCAGTTACTTGGTCCTTTTGGCCACCGGGGAGCTGTTTTTT. Translated: CASSYLVLLATGELFF.